This T cell receptor beta chain was identified during a study of radiotherapy plus CTLA-4 blockade in lung cancer. In the study overall: An objective response was seen in about 18% of patients, and disease control in around 33%. Study-level results: TCR clones of tumor origin grew in blood after radiotherapy plus ipilimumab.

Sequenced by immunoSEQ multiplex PCR; TCRdb stores in-frame clones only, minus some. The sample records approximately 38,000 clones, 65% to 90% being singletons. This clone was detected once. What it recognizes is unknown. Germline V gene lookup returns CDR1 LNHDA and CDR2 SQIVND (reference sequence). This CDR3 spans 15 amino acids. Trimming shortened V by 3 bases and J by 3 bases, and 12 bases separated the two germline ends. Those patients who had chemo-refractory metastatic non-small-cell lung cancer were given focal radiation along with CTLA-4 blockade through ipilimumab. This sequence originates from a human donor with non-small cell lung cancer whose response to radiotherapy plus ipilimumab could not be evaluated. The chain uses TRBV19 and TRBJ2-1, with a possible D match to TRBD1 (6 bases). Here the sequenced sample was peripheral blood, taken from a patient treated with radiotherapy plus ipilimumab. This CDR3 reads CASSISGQHYNEQFF. The DNA for the CDR3 is TGTGCCAGTAGTATCTCGGGACAACACTACAATGAGCAGTTCTTC.